This T cell receptor (beta chain) was observed in a study of long-term antiretroviral therapy in people with HIV. The study, taken as a whole, reports: Subsequent to ART, diversity was augmented yet persisted below that of transplant donor controls.

Survey-level immunoSEQ v3.0 assays were run. Sequencing used immunoSEQ multiplex PCR; TCRdb keeps in-frame clones, though not all of them. This table has 35,000 or so clones, 90% to 95% appearing once. About this clone: Its target is unknown.

This CDR3 has 14 residues. Germline values: CDR1 SGHNT, CDR2 YYREEE (reference sequence). The J segment lost 6 bases and the V segment lost 5 bases, leaving 10 bases of the junction unmatched. This chain joins TRBV5-4 and TRBJ2-7; 8 bases line up with TRBD2. The material sequenced was unsorted PBMCs, taken 4.1 years after starting antiretroviral therapy. This clonotype originated in a woman aged 45-65 years with HIV. DNA of the CDR3: TGTGCCAGCAGTTATATCGGGGGGGCAGGCGAGCAGTACTTC. Encoded protein: CASSYIGGAGEQYF.